This T cell receptor (beta chain) was sequenced in a study of blood T cell repertoires in COVID-19. Study-level information: There were acute and convalescent COVID-19 samples, and they came from the United States, Italy and Spain. PBMCs, B-cell-depleted T cells, or T cells provided the cDNA or gDNA that made up the material.

Trimming removed 1 base at V and 1 base at J, with 10 bases between. The germline CDR1 and CDR2 sequences are LGHNA and YSLEER. The CDR3 totals 15 residues. The data were produced by immunoSEQ multiplex PCR, yet TCRdb's version contains in-frame clones alone and is incomplete. The repertoire holds 95,000 to 150,000 clones, 78% seen once, with about 2% in the top ten. The rearrangement joins TRBV4-3 to TRBJ1-1; D not resolved. The specimen sequenced was peripheral blood. The sequence came from a man aged 65-85 years with acute or convalescent COVID-19. CDR3 DNA: TGCGCCAGCAGCCAAGGGCCATCCACGAACACTGAAGCTTTCTTT. Translated, it gives CASSQGPSTNTEAFF.